This entry lists 10 T cell receptor beta chains sequenced from one sample in a study of shared clonotypes between healthy human individuals. Sequencing used immunoSEQ multiplex PCR; TCRdb keeps in-frame clones, though not all of them. This table holds approximately 340,000 clones, about 73% found once. Sequencing was performed on memory CD4+ T cells sorted from blood. Described subset: CD45RA-negative fraction. The receptors were gathered from a man younger than 45 in good health.

A single count supports this clone. CDR3 amino acids: CASRAQGAAGNTIYF. The CDR3 region has the DNA TGTGCCAGCAGGGCACAGGGGGCGGCTGGAAACACCATATATTTT. V gene TRBV14 combines with J gene TRBJ1-3; 9 bases fit TRBD1. V was pared by 6 bases and J by 2 bases, with 5 bases of the junction left unmatched. The length of the CDR3 is 15 residues. Looked up from germline, CDR1 is SGHDN and CDR2 is FVKESK.

V and J are TRBV19 and TRBJ1-5; TRBD1 matches 9 bases. The length of the CDR3 is 15 residues. In germline, CDR1 is LNHDA, CDR2 SQIVND (reference sequence). The J segment lost 0 bases and the V segment lost 7 bases, leaving 4 bases of the junction unmatched. The CDR3 sequence is CASKPGQGSNQPQHF. CDR3 DNA: TGTGCCAGTAAGCCGGGACAGGGTAGCAATCAGCCCCAGCATTTT. The full variable domain, its missing parts supplied by reference TRBV19 and TRBJ1-5, is DGGITQSPKYLFRKEGQNVTLSCEQNLNHDAMYWYRQDPGQGLRLIYYSQIVNDFQKGDIAEGYSVSREKKESFPLTVTSAQKNPTAFYLCASKPGQGSNQPQHFGDGTRLSIL.

In this sample, this clone turned up many times. The chain uses TRBV5-1 and TRBJ1-1; a weak D match, TRBD1 (6 bases). Trimming took 3 bases from V and 4 from J, leaving 16 bases between them. This CDR3 spans 15 amino acids. Germline assignment: CDR1 SGHRS and CDR2 YFSETQ. The CDR3 DNA sequence: TGCGCCAGCAGCTCCACGGACAGTCGAGGCACTGAAGCTTTCTTT. Residues: CASSSTDSRGTEAFF.

The rearrangement uses TRBV5-6 and TRBJ2-1; D assignment may be TRBD1 or TRBD2 (5 bases each). V lost 4 bases and J 4 bases, leaving 15 bases between the germline ends. The CDR3 has 15 amino acids. Per the germline V gene, CDR1 is SGHDT and CDR2 is YYEEEE. This CDR3 is CASSGSRDGYNEQFF. The CDR3 nucleotides are TGTGCCAGCAGCGGATCACGGGACGGTTACAATGAGCAGTTCTTC.

J is TRBJ1-2 and V is TRBV7-9, with unresolved D. Germline CDR1 SEHNR, CDR2 FQNEAQ (reference sequence). This CDR3 contains 13 residues. V was clipped by 2 bases and J by 7 bases, with 11 bases between them. DNA for the CDR3: TGTGCCAGCAGCTTAAAGTCACAGTCTGGCTACACCTTC. Protein: CASSLKSQSGYTF.

The chain employs TRBV6-5 and TRBJ1-1; D may be TRBD1 (5 bases). Trimming took 8 bases from V and 4 from J, leaving 11 bases between them. The CDR3 runs to 12 residues. Germline V gene lookup returns CDR1 MNHEY and CDR2 SVGAGI. This chain's CDR3 is CASYSRVTEAFF. The CDR3 DNA reads as TGTGCCAGCTATTCCAGGGTCACTGAAGCTTTCTTT.

The chain has TRBV19 and TRBJ2-2, with D tentatively TRBD2 (6 bases). Trimming shortened V by 5 bases and J by 4 bases, and 11 bases separated the two germline ends. Germline-derived CDR1 and CDR2 are LNHDA and SQIVND (reference sequence). CDR3 length: 14 residues. The CDR3: CASSVDGSTGELFF. Here the CDR3 DNA reads TGTGCCAGTAGTGTTGACGGGAGCACCGGGGAGCTGTTTTTT.

The chain carries TRBV10-3 and TRBJ2-1; 10 bases match TRBD1. Unmatched junction bases numbered 12, after V lost 2 bases and J lost 8 bases. Germline V gives CDR1 ENHRY, CDR2 SYGVKD. The CDR3 is 17 amino acids. CDR3 amino acids: CAISEVGTGQGNDEQFF. The DNA of the CDR3 is TGTGCCATCAGTGAGGTTGGTACGGGACAGGGGAACGATGAGCAGTTCTTC.

The rearrangement links TRBV19 to TRBJ2-6, with 12 positions matching TRBD1. The CDR3 consists of 17 residues. V lost 5 bases and J lost 3; bases outside the gene matches: 5. Germline V gene sequence: CDR1 LNHDA, CDR2 SQIVND (reference sequence). CDR3 amino acids: CASSSRDRGLGANVLTF. For the CDR3, the DNA is TGTGCCAGTAGTTCCCGGGACAGGGGGCTTGGGGCCAACGTCCTGACTTTC.

The V gene is TRBV2, the J gene TRBJ2-2; 7 nucleotides agree with TRBD1. The germline V gene has CDR1 SNHLY and CDR2 FYNNEI. The CDR3 has 13 amino acids. The trim removed 8 bases at V and 0 bases at J, leaving 0 bases unmatched. CDR3 DNA sequence: TGTGCCAGCGACAGGGCGAACACCGGGGAGCTGTTTTTT. Amino acid sequence: CASDRANTGELFF. Based on the CDR3 plus reference TRBV2 and TRBJ2-2, the full variable domain is EPEVTQTPSHQVTQMGQEVILRCVPISNHLYFYWYRQILGQKVEFLVSFYNNEISEKSEIFDDQFSVERPDGSNFTLKIRSTKLEDSAMYFCASDRANTGELFFGEGSRLTVL.